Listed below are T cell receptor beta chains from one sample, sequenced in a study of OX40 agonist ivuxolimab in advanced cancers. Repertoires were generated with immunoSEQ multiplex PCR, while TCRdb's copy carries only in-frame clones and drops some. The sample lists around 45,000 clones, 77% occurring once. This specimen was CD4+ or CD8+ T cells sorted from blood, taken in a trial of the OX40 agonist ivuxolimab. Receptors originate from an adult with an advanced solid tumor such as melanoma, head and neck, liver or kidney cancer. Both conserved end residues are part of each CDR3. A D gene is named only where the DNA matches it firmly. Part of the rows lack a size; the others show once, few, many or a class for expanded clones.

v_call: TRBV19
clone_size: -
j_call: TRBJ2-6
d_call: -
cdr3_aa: CASSIVYREDWSGANVLTF
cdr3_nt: TGTGCCAGTAGTATAGTATACAGGGAAGATTGGTCCGGGGCCAACGTCCTGACTTTC

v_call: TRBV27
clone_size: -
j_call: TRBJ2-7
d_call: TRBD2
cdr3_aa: CASSQAGGTYEQYF
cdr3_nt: TGTGCCAGCAGTCAAGCGGGAGGAACCTACGAGCAGTACTTC

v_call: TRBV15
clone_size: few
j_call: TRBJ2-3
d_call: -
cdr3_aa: CATSTARLGTDTQYF
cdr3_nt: TGTGCCACCAGCACCGCTAGACTAGGCACAGATACGCAGTATTTT

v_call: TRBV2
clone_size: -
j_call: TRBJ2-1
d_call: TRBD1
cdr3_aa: CASSEQTGIYNEQFF
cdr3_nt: TGTGCCAGCAGTGAACAGACAGGGATCTACAATGAGCAGTTCTTC

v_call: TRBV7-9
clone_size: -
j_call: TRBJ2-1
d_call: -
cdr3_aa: CASRLASYNEQFF
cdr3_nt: TGTGCCAGCAGACTAGCCTCCTACAATGAGCAGTTCTTC

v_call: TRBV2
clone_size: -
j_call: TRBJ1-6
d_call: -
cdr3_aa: CASNPLTNSPLHF
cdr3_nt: TGTGCCAGCAACCCTTTAACCAATTCACCCCTCCACTTT

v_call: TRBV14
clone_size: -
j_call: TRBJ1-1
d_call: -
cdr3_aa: CASSQDWVAEAFF
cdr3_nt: TGTGCCAGCAGCCAAGATTGGGTAGCTGAAGCTTTCTTT

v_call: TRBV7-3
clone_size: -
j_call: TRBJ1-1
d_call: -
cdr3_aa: CASSLIHRGEAFF
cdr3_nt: TGTGCCAGCAGCTTAATACATAGGGGTGAAGCTTTCTTT

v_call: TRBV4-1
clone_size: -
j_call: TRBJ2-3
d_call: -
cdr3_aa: CASSQDLGRDTQYF
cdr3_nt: TGCGCCAGCAGCCAAGATTTGGGGCGGGATACGCAGTATTTT

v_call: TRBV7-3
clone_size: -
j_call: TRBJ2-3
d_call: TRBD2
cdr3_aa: CASSSGLAGGGQYF
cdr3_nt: TGTGCCAGCAGCTCCGGACTAGCGGGGGGAGGGCAGTATTTT

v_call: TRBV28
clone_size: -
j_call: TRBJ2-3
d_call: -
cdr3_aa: CASSPGTGLGWQYF
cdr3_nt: TGTGCCAGCAGTCCAGGCACAGGTTTAGGGTGGCAGTATTTT

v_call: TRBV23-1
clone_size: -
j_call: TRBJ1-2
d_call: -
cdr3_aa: CASTQGERPNYGYTF
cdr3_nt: TGCGCCAGCACCCAAGGGGAGCGCCCAAACTATGGCTACACCTTC

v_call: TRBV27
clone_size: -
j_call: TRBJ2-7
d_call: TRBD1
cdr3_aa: CASRYGTGRYEQYF
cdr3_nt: TGTGCCAGCAGATACGGGACAGGGCGCTACGAGCAGTACTTC

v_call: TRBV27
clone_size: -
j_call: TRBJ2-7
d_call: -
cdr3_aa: CASSGGATEVLKQYF
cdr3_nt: TGTGCCAGCAGTGGGGGGGCCACAGAGGTTCTTAAGCAGTACTTC

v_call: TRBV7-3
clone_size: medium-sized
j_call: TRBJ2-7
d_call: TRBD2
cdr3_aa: CASSIAGAHEQYF
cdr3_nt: TGTGCCAGCAGTATAGCGGGAGCCCACGAGCAGTACTTC

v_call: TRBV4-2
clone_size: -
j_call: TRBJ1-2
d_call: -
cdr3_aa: CASSQGTGDPNYGYTF
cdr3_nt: TGTGCCAGCAGCCAAGGTACCGGAGATCCTAACTATGGCTACACCTTC

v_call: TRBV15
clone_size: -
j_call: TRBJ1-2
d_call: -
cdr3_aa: CATSRGGVQYGYTF
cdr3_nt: TGTGCCACCAGCAGAGGGGGAGTGCAGTATGGCTACACCTTC

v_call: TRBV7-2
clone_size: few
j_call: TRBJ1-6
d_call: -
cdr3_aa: CASSQSGDSPLHF
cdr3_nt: TGTGCCAGCAGCCAAAGTGGTGACTCACCCCTCCACTTT

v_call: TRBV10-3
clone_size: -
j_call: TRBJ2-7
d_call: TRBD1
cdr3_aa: CAIRGQSLPYEQYF
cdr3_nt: TGTGCCATCAGGGGACAGTCCCTCCCCTACGAGCAGTACTTC

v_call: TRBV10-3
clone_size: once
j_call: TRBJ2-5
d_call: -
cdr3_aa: CAISDPAGYQETQYF
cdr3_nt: TGTGCCATCAGTGACCCAGCGGGCTATCAAGAGACCCAGTACTTC

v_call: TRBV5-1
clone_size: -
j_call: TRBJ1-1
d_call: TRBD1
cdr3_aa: CASSLVGTGGYNTEAFF
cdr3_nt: TGCGCCAGCAGCTTGGTAGGCACAGGGGGGTACAACACTGAAGCTTTCTTT

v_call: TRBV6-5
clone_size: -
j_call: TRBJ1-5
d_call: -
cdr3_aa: CASSYSRNQPQHF
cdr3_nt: TGTGCCAGCAGTTACTCCCGAAATCAGCCCCAGCATTTT

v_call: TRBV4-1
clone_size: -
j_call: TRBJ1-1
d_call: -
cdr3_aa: CASSQFRLAVRKNTEAFF
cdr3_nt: TGCGCCAGCAGCCAATTTAGGTTGGCAGTCAGGAAGAACACTGAAGCTTTCTTT

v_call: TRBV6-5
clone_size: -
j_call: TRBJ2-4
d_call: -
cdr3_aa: CASSYEAPPNIQYF
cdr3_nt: TGTGCCAGCAGTTACGAGGCCCCCCCAAACATTCAGTACTTC

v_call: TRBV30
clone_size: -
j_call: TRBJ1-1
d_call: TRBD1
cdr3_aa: CAWSVGTGARQGAFF
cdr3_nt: TGTGCCTGGAGTGTTGGGACAGGGGCGAGGCAGGGGGCTTTCTTT

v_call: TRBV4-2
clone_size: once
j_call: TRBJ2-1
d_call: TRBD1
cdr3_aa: CASSQGTGASYNEQFF
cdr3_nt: TGTGCCAGCAGCCAAGGGACAGGGGCCTCCTACAATGAGCAGTTCTTC

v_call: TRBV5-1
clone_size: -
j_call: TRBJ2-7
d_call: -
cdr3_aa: CASSSGDLSYEQYF
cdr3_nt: TGCGCCAGCAGCTCGGGGGATCTTTCGTACGAGCAGTACTTC

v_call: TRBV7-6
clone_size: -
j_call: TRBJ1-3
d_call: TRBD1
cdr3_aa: CASSSSGTGDNTIYF
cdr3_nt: TGTGCCAGCAGCAGCTCCGGGACAGGGGATAACACCATATATTTT

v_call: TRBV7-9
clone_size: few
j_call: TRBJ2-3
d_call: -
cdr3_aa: CASSSSTDTQYF
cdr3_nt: TGTGCCAGCAGCTCAAGCACAGATACGCAGTATTTT

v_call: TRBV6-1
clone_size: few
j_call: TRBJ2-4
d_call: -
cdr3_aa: CASSATGAKNIQYF
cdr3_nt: TGTGCCAGCAGTGCCACAGGGGCCAAAAACATTCAGTACTTC

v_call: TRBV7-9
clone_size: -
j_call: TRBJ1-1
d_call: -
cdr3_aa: CASSFVGNTEAFF
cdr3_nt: TGTGCCAGCAGCTTCGTGGGGAACACTGAAGCTTTCTTT

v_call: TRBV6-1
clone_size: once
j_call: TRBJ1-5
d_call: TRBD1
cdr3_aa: CASVAAAGGDQPQHF
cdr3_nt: TGTGCCAGCGTGGCTGCGGCAGGGGGCGATCAGCCCCAGCATTTT

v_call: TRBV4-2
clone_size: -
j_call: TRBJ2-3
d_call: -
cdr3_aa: CASSRGGPDTQYF
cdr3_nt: TGTGCCAGCAGCCGCGGCGGGCCAGATACGCAGTATTTT

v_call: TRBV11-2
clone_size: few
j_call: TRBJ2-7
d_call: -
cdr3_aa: CASSLEASAEQYF
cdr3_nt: TGTGCCAGCAGCTTAGAAGCTAGCGCGGAGCAGTACTTC

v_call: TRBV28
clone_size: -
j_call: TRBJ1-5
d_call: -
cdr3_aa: CASILGAAPYQPQHF
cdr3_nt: TGTGCCAGCATCCTAGGGGCAGCCCCGTACCAGCCCCAGCATTTT

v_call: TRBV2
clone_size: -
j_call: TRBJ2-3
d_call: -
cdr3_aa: CASSGTTDTQYF
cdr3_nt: TGTGCCAGCAGTGGTACAACAGATACGCAGTATTTT

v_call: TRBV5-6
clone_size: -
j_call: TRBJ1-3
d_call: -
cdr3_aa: CASSLRSSGNTIYF
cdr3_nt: TGTGCCAGCAGCTTGAGGAGCTCTGGAAACACCATATATTTT

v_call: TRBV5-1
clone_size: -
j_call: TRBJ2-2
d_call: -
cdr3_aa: CASSLEAGNTGELFF
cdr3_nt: TGCGCCAGCAGCTTGGAGGCAGGGAACACCGGGGAGCTGTTTTTT

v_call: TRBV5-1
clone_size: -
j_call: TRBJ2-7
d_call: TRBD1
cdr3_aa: CANSKAGQGPRYEQYF
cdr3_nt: TGCGCCAACTCGAAGGCGGGACAGGGCCCTCGCTACGAGCAGTACTTC

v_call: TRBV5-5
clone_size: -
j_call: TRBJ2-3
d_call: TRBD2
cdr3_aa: CASSLRAGGAASTDTQYF
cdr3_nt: TGTGCCAGCAGCTTGAGAGCGGGAGGGGCGGCTAGCACAGATACGCAGTATTTT

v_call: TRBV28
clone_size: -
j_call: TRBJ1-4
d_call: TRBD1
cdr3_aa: CASSLLSGGINEKLFF
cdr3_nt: TGTGCCAGCAGTCTACTGTCAGGGGGCATTAATGAAAAACTGTTTTTT

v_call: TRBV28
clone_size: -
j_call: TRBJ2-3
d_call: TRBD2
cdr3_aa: CASSFVTSGSVSDTQYF
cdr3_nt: TGTGCCAGCAGTTTCGTGACTAGCGGGAGCGTTTCAGATACGCAGTATTTT

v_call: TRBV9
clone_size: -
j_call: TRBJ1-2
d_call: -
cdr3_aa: CASSLTYRASGYTF
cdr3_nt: TGTGCCAGCAGCCTAACCTACAGGGCTAGTGGCTACACCTTC

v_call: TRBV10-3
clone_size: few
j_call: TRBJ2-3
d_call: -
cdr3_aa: CAISETVGPGDTQYF
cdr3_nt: TGTGCCATCAGTGAGACGGTGGGGCCGGGAGATACGCAGTATTTT